The source of this TCR beta chain is a study of CD8+ T cells in alopecia areata. Remarks on this clone: Antigen unknown.

Germline CDR1 and CDR2: GTSNPN and SVGIG (reference sequence). The CDR3 runs 13 residues. V dropped 2 bases and J dropped 4 bases, with 9 bases sitting between them. Study observations and caveats: With patients, TCR sharing proved less clear than in mice, a difference possibly related to HLA.

Treatment described: oral pan-JAK inhibitor, 5-10 mg twice daily. The investigators collected lesional scalp punch biopsies and peripheral blood from alopecia areata patients. Extracted from the samples, RNA was reverse transcribed into cDNA to serve as the sequencing template. Measured with immunoSEQ multiplex PCR; TCRdb has only the in-frame clones, and not every one. The repertoire holds under 200,000 clones, with about two thirds as singletons. This chain uses TRBV30 with TRBJ1-5, with D hard to call. The TCR sequence derives from a human donor with alopecia areata. This specimen was CD4+ T cells sorted from blood, taken at week 4, from a patient treated with tofacitinib. The CDR3 sequence is CAWSSGVNQPQHF. The DNA for the CDR3 is TGTGCCTGGAGTAGCGGGGTTAATCAGCCCCAGCATTTT.